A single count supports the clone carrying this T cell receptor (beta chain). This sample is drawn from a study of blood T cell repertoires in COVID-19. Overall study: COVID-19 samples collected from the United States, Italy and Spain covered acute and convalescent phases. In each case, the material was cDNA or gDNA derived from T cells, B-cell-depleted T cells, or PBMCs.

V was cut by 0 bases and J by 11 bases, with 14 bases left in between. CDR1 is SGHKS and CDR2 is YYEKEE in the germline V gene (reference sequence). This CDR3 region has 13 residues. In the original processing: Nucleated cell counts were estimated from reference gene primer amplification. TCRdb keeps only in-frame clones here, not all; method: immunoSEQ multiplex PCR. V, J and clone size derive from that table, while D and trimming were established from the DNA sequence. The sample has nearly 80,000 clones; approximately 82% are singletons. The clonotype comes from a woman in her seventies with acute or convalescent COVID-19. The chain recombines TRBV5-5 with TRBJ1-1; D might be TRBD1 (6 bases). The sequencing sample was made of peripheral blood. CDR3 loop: CASSLDPDRRAFF. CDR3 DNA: TGTGCCAGCAGCTTGGACCCGGACAGAAGGGCTTTCTTT.